Each of the 10 T cell receptor beta chains below was sequenced from the same sample in a study of OX40 agonist ivuxolimab in advanced cancers. Method: immunoSEQ multiplex PCR; TCRdb's copy keeps in-frame clones and lacks some. The sample consists of over 90,000 clones, around 90% of them appearing once. This specimen was CD4+ or CD8+ T cells sorted from blood, taken in a trial of the OX40 agonist ivuxolimab. These TCRs come from an adult with an advanced solid tumor such as melanoma, head and neck, liver or kidney cancer.

V usage is TRBV6-1 and J usage is TRBJ1-5, with a weak D call TRBD1 (5 bases). CDR1 is MNHNS, CDR2 SASEGT, per germline. Trimming shortened V by 5 bases and J by 0 bases, and 11 bases separated the two germline ends. The CDR3 consists of 15 residues. CDR3 sequence (DNA): TGTGCCAGCAGTCTTTCAGGGTATAGCAATCAGCCCCAGCATTTT. Translated: CASSLSGYSNQPQHF.

The genes are TRBV5-1 and TRBJ2-3; D not resolved. Deletions cut 0 bases from V and 0 bases from J, with 8 bases between. The V gene's germline CDR1 is SGHRS and CDR2 YFSETQ. The length of the CDR3 is 15 residues. For the CDR3, the DNA is TGCGCCAGCAGCTTGGCTGCGCGAAGCACAGATACGCAGTATTTT. Protein product: CASSLAARSTDTQYF.

The genes are TRBV28 and TRBJ2-7; D not resolved. Trimming took off 4 bases at V and 6 bases at J, with 4 bases between the two ends. This CDR3 is built from 10 residues. Germline V gene lookup returns CDR1 MDHEN and CDR2 SYDVKM. CDR3 residues: CASSYGEQYF. The CDR3 nucleotides read TGTGCCAGCAGTTACGGCGAGCAGTACTTC.

The chain couples TRBV5-1 to TRBJ2-5, with 9 bases identical to TRBD2. V trimming: 3 bases; J trimming: 1 base; junction bases outside the gene matches: 7. CDR1 is SGHRS and CDR2 is YFSETQ in the germline V gene. The CDR3 runs 16 residues. CDR3 residues: CASSSLLAGAQETQYF. As DNA, the CDR3 is TGCGCCAGCAGCTCCCTTTTAGCGGGGGCCCAAGAGACCCAGTACTTC.

The V and J genes are TRBV9 and TRBJ2-6; TRBD1 matches 9 bases. V was clipped by 3 bases and J by 1 base; unmatched bases: 14. Germline V lookup: CDR1 SGDLS, CDR2 YYNGEE. This CDR3 region has 20 residues. The CDR3 here is CASSGGQASDRGSGANVLTF. The CDR3 nucleotides read TGTGCCAGCAGCGGTGGCCAAGCTTCGGACAGGGGTTCTGGGGCCAACGTCCTGACTTTC.

V and J are TRBV18 and TRBJ2-5; maybe TRBD2 (5 bases). V was clipped by 2 bases and J by 2 bases, with 6 bases between them. This CDR3 is built from 13 residues. Germline CDR1 KGHSH, CDR2 LQKENI. The CDR3 loop is CASSPTRQETQYF. In DNA form, the CDR3 reads TGTGCCAGCTCACCAACTAGACAAGAGACCCAGTACTTC.

V gene TRBV10-3 combines with J gene TRBJ2-1, with a possible D match to TRBD2 (5 bases). From germline, CDR1 is ENHRY and CDR2 SYGVKD. Trimming left V 8 bases short and J 1 base short, with 27 bases between. The CDR3 runs to 19 residues. CDR3 residues: CAISWRRGLGIDSYNEQFF. The CDR3 DNA reads as TGTGCCATCTCGTGGCGACGCGGGTTGGGGATTGATTCCTACAATGAGCAGTTCTTC.

The genes are TRBV6-5 and TRBJ2-7, with D possibly TRBD1 on 5 matching bases. The CDR3 length is 13 residues. The V end was cut by 5 bases, the J end by 7 bases, with 15 bases between. Germline V gene sequence: CDR1 MNHEY, CDR2 SVGAGI. CDR3 amino acids: CASSRVRVGEQYF. The CDR3 bases are TGTGCCAGCAGTAGGGTCAGGGTGGGGGAGCAGTACTTC.

The rearrangement joins TRBV5-4 to TRBJ1-1; a possible D gene is TRBD1 (5 bases). Trimming shortened V by 8 bases and J by 3 bases, and 14 bases separated the two germline ends. The CDR3 runs to 13 residues. Germline CDR1 and CDR2: SGHNT and YYREEE (reference sequence). This CDR3 is CARGRDGHTEAFF. In DNA form, the CDR3 reads TGTGCCAGGGGCAGGGACGGGCACACTGAAGCTTTCTTT.

The V gene is TRBV6-5, the J gene TRBJ1-1, with D hard to call. Germline V gives CDR1 MNHEY, CDR2 SVGAGI. Between the trimmed V and J ends, which lost 6 bases and 7 bases, there was a span of 12 bases. This CDR3 is 12 amino acids long. CDR3 loop: CASSNGVGEAFF. The CDR3 region has the DNA TGTGCCAGCAGCAACGGGGTGGGTGAAGCTTTCTTT.